Listed below are T cell receptor beta chains from one sample, sequenced in a study of blood T cell repertoires in COVID-19. TCRdb keeps only in-frame clones here, not all; method: immunoSEQ multiplex PCR. The profile covers 300,000 to 350,000 clones, with roughly 90% appearing a single time and about 7% taken by the ten largest. The specimen sequenced was peripheral blood. The receptors originated from a woman between 65 and 79 years old with COVID-19, enrolled during active disease. Each CDR3 is given with its conserved first and last residue. A D gene is named only where the DNA matches it firmly. Some rows mark clone size as missing; the rest say once, few, many or name a class of expanded clone.

TRBV12-3/TRBV12-4	NA	NA	TRBJ1-2	TGTGCCAGCAGTTTGAGGCAGTTCTATGGCTACACCTTC	CASSLRQFYGYTF
TRBV19	NA	NA	TRBJ1-1	TGTGCCAGTAGTATGGGAGTTTACGCAGGACGGACTGAAGCTTTCTTT	CASSMGVYAGRTEAFF
TRBV29-1	NA	NA	TRBJ1-1	TGCAGCGTTGTGCCACTCACTGAAGCTTTCTTT	CSVVPLTEAFF
TRBV18	NA	TRBD1	TRBJ1-2	TGTGCCAGCTCACAGGACAGGTACCTGAACTATGGCTACACCTTC	CASSQDRYLNYGYTF
TRBV28	NA	TRBD1	TRBJ1-1	TGTGCCAGCAGTTCGAGGGGGCTTTTGAACACTGAAGCTTTCTTT	CASSSRGLLNTEAFF
TRBV7-2	few	NA	TRBJ1-2	TGTGCCAGCAGCTTCGGGGGAGCTAACTATGGCTACACCTTC	CASSFGGANYGYTF
TRBV9	NA	TRBD2	TRBJ2-3	TGTGCCAGCAGCGTAGGGCGGGGGGTAGATACGCAGTATTTT	CASSVGRGVDTQYF
TRBV6-5	NA	NA	TRBJ1-3	TGTGCCAGCAGTTACTCGGGCAGCTCTGGAAACACCATATATTTT	CASSYSGSSGNTIYF
TRBV7-2	NA	NA	TRBJ1-2	TGTGCCAGCAGCCGAGGGATCTATGGCTACACCTTC	CASSRGIYGYTF
TRBV7-2	NA	TRBD2	TRBJ2-3	TGTGCCAGCAGTCCTATCCCCTATCTGAGCGGGGGGCCCACAGATACGCAGTATTTT	CASSPIPYLSGGPTDTQYF
TRBV5-1	NA	NA	TRBJ1-2	TGCGCCAGCAGCCTCTCAACAGGGAAGGGAAACTATGGCTACACCTTC	CASSLSTGKGNYGYTF
TRBV7-2	NA	NA	TRBJ2-7	TGTGCCAGCAGCTCAAGGACTAAAAGCTACGAGCAGTACTTC	CASSSRTKSYEQYF